The 29 T cell receptor beta chains below all came from one sample that was sequenced in a study of cytomegalovirus exposure and HLA in healthy donors (dated by TCRdb to 2015 to 2018). Receptors were amplified or captured by the immunoSEQ multiplex PCR assay. For the multiplex PCR, a mixture combining 60 forward primers for TCR Vbeta segments and 13 reverse primers for TCR Jbeta segments was used. Held by TCRdb, this immuneACCESS table contains in-frame sequences only and omits some clones. Under half of the omission traces to an unresolved V gene where checked; the cause of the rest is unknown. The sample table records about 120,000 clones; around 79% of these occur just once. 3% to 4% of the sample lies in the top ten. Sequenced input: PBMCs. These receptors all come from a woman in her 30s in good health and CMV-seropositive.

J is TRBJ1-2 and V is TRBV30; the match to TRBD1 covers 7 bases. Germline values: CDR1 GTSNPN, CDR2 SVGIG (reference sequence). CDR3 length equals 12 residues. V lost 6 bases, J lost 8 bases, and 9 bases stayed unmatched. The CDR3 DNA is TGTGCCTGTGCGGACAGGTTGAACGGCTACACCTTC. It encodes CACADRLNGYTF. Supplemented by reference TRBV30 and TRBJ1-2, the full variable domain reads SQTIHQWPATLVQPVGSPLSLECTVEGTSNPNLYWYRQAAGRGLQLLFYSVGIGQISSEVPQNLSASRPQDRQFILSSKKLLLSDSGFYLCACADRLNGYTFGSGTRLTVV.

V and J are TRBV5-6 and TRBJ2-1, with 10 bases that match TRBD2. The V gene end was trimmed by 4 bases and the J gene end by 9 bases; junction bases not matched to a gene: 10. The germline V gene has CDR1 SGHDT and CDR2 YYEEEE. There are 15 residues in the CDR3. The CDR3: CASSPSLAGGIEQFF. The CDR3 nucleotides are TGTGCCAGCAGCCCCTCTTTAGCGGGGGGAATTGAGCAGTTCTTC.

The J gene is TRBJ2-4, the V gene TRBV9; 9 bases match TRBD1. Unmatched junction bases numbered 3, after V lost 3 bases and J lost 8 bases. This CDR3 contains 13 residues. Germline V gene sequence: CDR1 SGDLS, CDR2 YYNGEE. The chain's CDR3 is CASSDGQGYIQYF. For the CDR3, the DNA is TGTGCCAGCAGCGACGGACAGGGGTACATTCAGTACTTC.

This clone was counted a few times. The chain recombines TRBV4-3 with TRBJ2-3, with 12 bases aligning to TRBD2. Germline CDR1 and CDR2: LGHNA and YSLEER. This CDR3 spans 18 amino acids. Unmatched junction bases numbered 9, after V lost 0 bases and J lost 5 bases. Written as DNA, the CDR3 is TGCGCCAGCAGCCAAGATAGGCTAGCGGGGGGGCAAATAGATACGCAGTATTTT. This sequence encodes CASSQDRLAGGQIDTQYF.

The chain joins TRBV11-2 to TRBJ2-2; 7 bases fit TRBD2. V was pared by 1 base and J by 6 bases, with 2 bases of the junction left unmatched. The CDR3 consists of 14 residues. Germline-derived CDR1 and CDR2 are SGHAT and FQNNGV. The DNA for the CDR3 is TGTGCCAGCAGCTTAGTGGGGGGGTCCGGGGAGCTGTTTTTT. Translated, it gives CASSLVGGSGELFF.

This chain connects TRBV5-4 to TRBJ1-2, with D possibly being TRBD1 (6 bases). Germline V gene sequence: CDR1 SGHNT, CDR2 YYREEE (reference sequence). The CDR3 sequence is 15 residues long. Trimming pared 1 base from V and 1 base from J, leaving 11 bases between. CDR3 nucleotide sequence: TGTGCCAGCAGCTTGCAGGCAGGGGTTAACTATGGCTACACCTTC. Residues: CASSLQAGVNYGYTF.

The J gene is TRBJ2-3, the V gene TRBV5-1; 11 nucleotides line up with TRBD2. CDR1 and CDR2 from the germline V gene are SGHRS and YFSETQ. The V and J ends lost 0 bases and 4 bases, in that order; junction bases with no gene match: 4. The CDR3 is 16 residues long. CDR3 protein: CASSLGGTSGADTQYF. In DNA, the CDR3 is TGCGCCAGCAGCTTGGGGGGGACTAGCGGTGCAGATACGCAGTATTTT.

This chain uses TRBV9 with TRBJ2-7, with TRBD1 identical over 9 bases. The CDR3 is 14 residues long. The J segment lost 3 bases and the V segment lost 3 bases, leaving 4 bases of the junction unmatched. Germline loops: CDR1 SGDLS, CDR2 YYNGEE. CDR3 in amino acids: CASSGGTGFYEQYF. CDR3 DNA: TGTGCCAGCAGCGGGGGGACAGGGTTCTACGAGCAGTACTTC.

The chain links TRBV20-1 to TRBJ2-7; perhaps TRBD2 as D (5 bases). Per germline, CDR1 DFQATT and CDR2 SNEGSKA (reference sequence). This CDR3 spans 11 amino acids. Deletions cut 6 bases from V and 3 bases from J, with 9 bases between. CDR3 amino acids: CSARVNYEQYF. The DNA for the CDR3 is TGCAGTGCGAGGGTTAACTACGAGCAGTACTTC.

The rearrangement joins TRBV30 to TRBJ1-1; weak D call: TRBD1 (5 bases). The V end lost 5 bases, the J end lost 5 bases, and 9 bases lay between the germline ends. Germline loops: CDR1 GTSNPN, CDR2 SVGIG (reference sequence). The CDR3 length is 11 residues. CDR3: CAWEEGTEAFF. For the CDR3, the DNA is TGTGCCTGGGAGGAGGGGACTGAAGCTTTCTTT.

This clone showed up just once. This sequence joins TRBV5-4 and TRBJ2-3, with D possibly being TRBD1 (6 bases). CDR1 and CDR2 from the germline V gene are SGHNT and YYREEE (reference sequence). Trimming left V 4 bases short and J 0 bases short, with 12 bases between. CDR3 length: 15 residues. In DNA, the CDR3 is TGTGCCAGCAGCCAAATAGGGGGTAGCACAGATACGCAGTATTTT. Its protein product is CASSQIGGSTDTQYF.

This clone was counted a single time. This sequence joins TRBV11-2 and TRBJ2-7; 9 nucleotides agree with TRBD1. The CDR3 is made up of 15 amino acids. CDR1 and CDR2 from the germline V gene are SGHAT and FQNNGV. Trimming took 5 bases from V and 3 from J; bases not matched to a gene: 8. The CDR3 reads CASSPVMGQGYEQYF. The CDR3 nucleotides read TGTGCCAGCAGCCCGGTTATGGGACAGGGCTACGAGCAGTACTTC.

The rearrangement links TRBV6-5 to TRBJ1-2; TRBD1 is a possible D gene (6 bases). In germline, CDR1 is MNHEY, CDR2 SVGAGI. This CDR3 spans 14 amino acids. V was clipped by 0 bases and J by 5 bases, with 10 bases between them. The CDR3 DNA reads as TGTGCCAGCAGTTACTCGGGGGGGCGATATGGCTACACCTTC. It codes for CASSYSGGRYGYTF.

This rearrangement joins TRBV4-3 to TRBJ1-3; D ambiguous. Germline CDR1 reads LGHNA; CDR2 reads YSLEER. V lost 1 base, J lost 0 bases, and 10 bases lay in between. The CDR3 runs 16 residues. The DNA of the CDR3 is TGCGCCAGCAGCCAAGGAACAGTTCACTCTGGAAACACCATATATTTT. Translated: CASSQGTVHSGNTIYF.

This clone has a handful of counts. This chain uses TRBV5-6 with TRBJ2-5, with D possibly being TRBD1 (6 bases). The CDR3 spans 15 residues. With 1 base removed from V and 5 bases from J, the gap between germline ends came to 15 bases. Germline assignment: CDR1 SGHDT and CDR2 YYEEEE. This CDR3 reads CASSLPTGNDETQYF. CDR3 bases: TGTGCCAGCAGCTTGCCTACAGGGAATGATGAGACCCAGTACTTC.

This sequence joins TRBV7-2 and TRBJ2-7; 8 positions agree with TRBD1. Germline-derived CDR1 and CDR2 are SGHTA and FQGNSA. With V trimmed by 4 bases and J by 2 bases, 4 bases remained unmatched. The CDR3 runs 14 residues. CDR3 protein: CASSSRQGTYEQYF. The CDR3 bases are TGTGCCAGCAGCTCCCGACAGGGGACCTACGAGCAGTACTTC.

The chain links TRBV4-2 to TRBJ1-1, with 9 bases fitting TRBD1. In germline, CDR1 is LGHNA, CDR2 YNFKEQ. The CDR3 length is 15 residues. J lost 11 bases, V lost 0 bases, and 10 bases had no gene match. This chain's CDR3 is CASSQDQAGTGMAFF. CDR3 bases: TGTGCCAGCAGCCAAGATCAGGCGGGGACAGGGATGGCTTTCTTT.

The chain combines TRBV7-9 with TRBJ2-7; 7 nucleotides agree with TRBD1. V trimming: 5 bases; J trimming: 5 bases; junction bases outside the gene matches: 15. Per germline, CDR1 SEHNR and CDR2 FQNEAQ (reference sequence). The length of the CDR3 is 16 residues. CDR3 bases: TGTGCCAGCAGCCCCGAAAGTCTGACAGGGTTGGACGAGCAGTACTTC. It specifies CASSPESLTGLDEQYF.

The rearrangement joins TRBV27 to TRBJ1-5; 7 bases map to TRBD1. The CDR3 spans 16 residues. V shed 2 bases and J 3 bases; nucleotides not matched to a gene: 7. Germline V gene lookup returns CDR1 MNHEY and CDR2 SMNVEV (reference sequence). The CDR3 bases are TGTGCCAGCAGTTTAGGGGCAGGGGGTTCCAATCAGCCCCAGCATTTT. It translates to CASSLGAGGSNQPQHF.

The genes are TRBV2 and TRBJ1-1; no reliable D call. This CDR3 is built from 13 residues. V was cut by 11 bases and J by 0 bases, with 13 bases left in between. CDR1 SNHLY and CDR2 FYNNEI come from the germline V gene. CDR3 residues: CAVCREVNTEAFF. The CDR3, as DNA: TGTGCCGTTTGCCGGGAGGTGAACACTGAAGCTTTCTTT.

The V gene is TRBV9, the J gene TRBJ1-2; unclear D gene. The CDR3 contains 8 residues. Trimming took off 10 bases at V and 8 bases at J, with 6 bases between the two ends. CDR1 and CDR2 (germline): SGDLS, YYNGEE. The CDR3 spells CAWRGYTF. Written as DNA, the CDR3 is TGTGCCTGGAGAGGCTACACCTTC.

The table lists this clone with a few counts. The chain recombines TRBV4-2 with TRBJ2-5, with D possibly TRBD1 on 6 matching bases. CDR3 size: 15 residues. V lost 2 bases and J 1 base, leaving 11 bases between the germline ends. Germline CDR1 and CDR2: LGHNA and YNFKEQ. The CDR3 DNA reads TGTGCCAGCAGCCAATTAGGACAGTTCCAAGAGACCCAGTACTTC. Protein: CASSQLGQFQETQYF.

This chain connects TRBV12-5 to TRBJ2-2; maybe TRBD1 (5 bases). The CDR3 consists of 15 residues. The V and J ends lost 1 base and 1 base respectively, with 7 bases between them. The germline V gene encodes CDR1 LGHNT and CDR2 FRNRAP. CDR3 nucleotides: TGTGCTAGTGGTTTGGGGACAAAGAACACCGGGGAGCTGTTTTTT. Translation: CASGLGTKNTGELFF.

V is TRBV9 and J is TRBJ1-2; a weak D match, TRBD1 (6 bases). Germline CDR1 reads SGDLS; CDR2 reads YYNGEE. The CDR3 length is 14 residues. V lost 0 bases, J lost 3 bases, and 9 bases lay in between. The CDR3 reads CASSVDQGYYGYTF. The DNA of the CDR3 is TGTGCCAGCAGCGTAGATCAGGGGTACTATGGCTACACCTTC.

This clone occurred once. The chain couples TRBV29-1 to TRBJ1-1, with TRBD1 matching over 9 bases. Unmatched junction bases numbered 8, after V lost 6 bases and J lost 6 bases. CDR1 is SQVTM and CDR2 is ANQGSEA in the germline V gene. The length of the CDR3 is 13 residues. CDR3 amino acids: CSVSGQGFAEAFF. For the CDR3, the DNA is TGCAGCGTGTCGGGACAGGGTTTTGCTGAAGCTTTCTTT. The full variable domain, with the rest looked up from reference TRBV29-1 and TRBJ1-1, is SAVISQKPSRDICQRGTSLTIQCQVDSQVTMMFWYRQQPGQSLTLIATANQGSEATYESGFVIDKFPISRPNLTFSTLTVSNMSPEDSSIYLCSVSGQGFAEAFFGQGTRLTVV.

As DNA, the CDR3 is TGTGCCAGCAGCGCAGGGTCGGGGGGGGCCTACAATGAGCAGTTCTTC. Residues: CASSAGSGGAYNEQFF. The chain combines TRBV7-9 with TRBJ2-1; 8 bases line up with TRBD2. The CDR3 has 16 residues. CDR1 is SEHNR, CDR2 FQNEAQ, per germline (reference sequence). Losses at the gene ends were 5 bases for V and 2 bases for J; bases not matched to a gene: 8.

The CDR3 nucleotides read TGTGCCAGCAGAGAGAACTATGGCTACACCTTC. Its protein is CASRENYGYTF. The V call is TRBV6-5, the J call TRBJ1-2; D gene unclear. The ends were cut back, 6 bases at V and 2 bases at J, with 4 bases in the middle. The germline gives CDR1 MNHEY, CDR2 SVGAGI. This CDR3 has 11 residues.

The V gene is TRBV5-7, the J gene TRBJ1-2; D remains ambiguous. TRBV5-7 is an ORF, and what it does is uncertain. This CDR3 has 15 amino acids. V lost 4 bases and J 4 bases, leaving 17 bases between the germline ends. DNA of the CDR3: TGTGCCAGCAGCGCATGCCAGTGCTCGTGCTATGGCTACACCTTC. Translating gives CASSACQCSCYGYTF.

The CDR3 region is CASSLGGGQVRYEKLFF. The CDR3, as DNA: TGTGCCAGCAGCTTAGGAGGAGGACAGGTCCGTTACGAAAAACTGTTTTTT. The rearrangement uses TRBV13 and TRBJ1-4; 7 bases are a match to TRBD1. There are 17 residues in the CDR3. Germline CDR1 reads PRHDT; CDR2 reads FYEKMQ (reference sequence). V gave up 0 bases and J gave up 8 bases; unmatched junction bases: 12.